The 25 T cell receptor beta chains below all came from one sample that was sequenced in a study of shared clonotypes between healthy human individuals. Measured with immunoSEQ multiplex PCR; TCRdb has only the in-frame clones, and not every one. The sample has around 320,000 clones, roughly 84% seen once; the top ten hold around 15%. Sequenced sample: memory CD8+ T cells sorted from blood. As to subset: CD45RO+ cells pooled with CCR7-negative TemRA cells. These receptor sequences come from a man between 18 and 29 years old in good health.

This CDR3 reads CASSVGTESNQPQHF. CDR3 coding DNA: TGTGCCAGCAGCGTAGGGACAGAAAGCAATCAGCCCCAGCATTTT. The chain has TRBV9 and TRBJ1-5, with D possibly being TRBD1 (6 bases). The ends were cut back, 0 bases at V and 1 base at J, with 8 bases in the middle. Germline CDR1 SGDLS, CDR2 YYNGEE. This CDR3 is 15 amino acids long.

The rearrangement uses TRBV6-5 and TRBJ2-5; TRBD1 is a possible D gene (5 bases). V was trimmed by 2 bases and J by 4 bases, leaving 11 bases between them. The CDR3 contains 14 residues. Germline V gene data show CDR1 as MNHEY and CDR2 as SVGAGI. CDR3: CASSYGAGLETQYF. DNA of the CDR3: TGTGCCAGCAGTTACGGGGCAGGGCTAGAGACCCAGTACTTC.

The V call is TRBV6-6, the J call TRBJ1-1, with no clear D. CDR1 is MNHNY, CDR2 SVGAGI, per germline (reference sequence). V lost 2 bases to trimming and J lost 3 bases, with 16 bases between them. The CDR3 has 16 amino acids. The CDR3 nucleotides read TGTGCCAGCAGTTACACCTTTATAAGGGTGGACACTGAAGCTTTCTTT. Protein product: CASSYTFIRVDTEAFF.

V is TRBV27 and J is TRBJ2-7; TRBD2 matches 11 bases. V lost 6 bases, J lost 3 bases, and 4 bases stayed unmatched. CDR3 size: 14 residues. Looked up from germline, CDR1 is MNHEY and CDR2 is SMNVEV (reference sequence). CDR3 DNA sequence: TGTGCCAGCAGAATAGCGGGAGGGCTCTACGAGCAGTACTTC. Translating it yields CASRIAGGLYEQYF.

The CDR3 protein is CASSLGTGNTYEQYF. Written as DNA, the CDR3 is TGTGCCAGCAGTCTGGGGACAGGGAACACCTACGAGCAGTACTTC. The genes are TRBV28 and TRBJ2-7; 9 nucleotides agree with TRBD1. The V gene's germline CDR1 is MDHEN and CDR2 SYDVKM. V was pared by 5 bases and J by 2 bases, with 7 bases of the junction left unmatched. This CDR3 is 15 amino acids long.

This chain connects TRBV27 to TRBJ1-2; possibly TRBD1 for D (6 bases). The CDR3 is 15 amino acids. The ends were cut back, 8 bases at V and 0 bases at J, with 16 bases in the middle. Germline V lookup: CDR1 MNHEY, CDR2 SMNVEV (reference sequence). The CDR3, as DNA: TGTGCCAGCTCCCCAGATAGGGGGGCTAACTATGGCTACACCTTC. It codes for CASSPDRGANYGYTF.

The chain links TRBV6-1 to TRBJ1-6; TRBD1 might be the D (6 bases). The germline V gene has CDR1 MNHNS and CDR2 SASEGT. V shed 0 bases and J shed 6 bases, with 12 bases lying between them. This CDR3 has 16 residues. The CDR3 region is CASSEARQEPNSPLHF. In DNA form, the CDR3 reads TGTGCCAGCAGTGAAGCTAGACAGGAGCCTAATTCACCCCTCCACTTT.

This clone occurred once. The gene calls are TRBV7-9 and TRBJ1-6, with unresolved D. With 2 bases removed from V and 7 bases from J, the gap between germline ends came to 9 bases. The length of the CDR3 is 14 residues. The germline V gene encodes CDR1 SEHNR and CDR2 FQNEAQ (reference sequence). The CDR3 sequence is CASSLTTGNSPLHF. DNA of the CDR3: TGTGCCAGCAGCTTAACGACGGGGAATTCACCCCTCCACTTT.

Of note for this clone: Sequence at one end of the junction differs from germline and may be a read error. J is TRBJ2-3 and V is TRBV29-1; a possible D gene is TRBD2 (6 bases). The CDR3 runs to 10 residues. Germline loops: CDR1 SQVTM, CDR2 ANQGSEA. The CDR3 is CCGGTDTQYF. DNA of the CDR3: TGTTGCGGGGGCACAGATACGCAGTATTTT.

The rearrangement joins TRBV30 to TRBJ1-5; TRBD1 is a possible D gene (6 bases). Germline loops: CDR1 GTSNPN, CDR2 SVGIG (reference sequence). Trimming removed 1 base from V and 2 bases from J, with 9 bases in between. The CDR3 totals 14 residues. The DNA for the CDR3 is TGTGCCTGGAGTGGGTACAGGGGCAATCAGCCCCAGCATTTT. Protein: CAWSGYRGNQPQHF.

V and J are TRBV9 and TRBJ2-2, with 10 positions matching TRBD1. The length of the CDR3 is 15 residues. Germline V gene sequence: CDR1 SGDLS, CDR2 YYNGEE. Unmatched junction bases numbered 5, after V lost 3 bases and J lost 6 bases. CDR3 sequence reads: CASSAGQGIAGELFF. DNA of the CDR3: TGTGCCAGCAGCGCGGGACAGGGGATTGCCGGGGAGCTGTTTTTT.

The chain links TRBV9 to TRBJ1-4; D remains unclear. Trimming removed 2 bases from V and 10 bases from J, with 15 bases in between. Germline V lookup: CDR1 SGDLS, CDR2 YYNGEE. The CDR3 is 14 residues long. CDR3 sequence: CASSVVGGRGKLFF. CDR3 bases: TGTGCCAGCAGCGTGGTCGGAGGGCGGGGAAAACTGTTTTTT.

The chain employs TRBV5-1 and TRBJ2-7; D ambiguous. The CDR3 length is 12 residues. V shed 4 bases and J shed 3 bases, with 8 bases lying between them. The germline V gene encodes CDR1 SGHRS and CDR2 YFSETQ. CDR3 loop: CASSPDGYEQYF. The CDR3 nucleotides are TGCGCCAGCAGCCCGGACGGCTACGAGCAGTACTTC.

This chain uses TRBV7-9 with TRBJ2-7; the D gene could be TRBD1 or TRBD2 (5 bases each). Trimming removed 2 bases at V and 7 bases at J, with 15 bases between. Per germline, CDR1 SEHNR and CDR2 FQNEAQ (reference sequence). The CDR3 is 14 amino acids. The CDR3 DNA is TGTGCCAGCAGCTTAATGAACCCCGGGACGGAGCAGTACTTC. It codes for CASSLMNPGTEQYF.

The J gene is TRBJ2-7, the V gene TRBV6-5; a possible D gene is TRBD2 (6 bases). With 8 bases removed from V and 2 bases from J, the gap between germline ends came to 16 bases. The V gene's germline CDR1 is MNHEY and CDR2 SVGAGI. CDR3 size: 14 residues. The CDR3 coding sequence is TGTGCCAGCGGAGGGCTTCTAGCGACCTACGAGCAGTACTTC. This sequence encodes CASGGLLATYEQYF.

The chain uses TRBV6-6 and TRBJ2-5; TRBD2 matches 8 bases. CDR1 and CDR2 (germline): MNHNY, SVGAGI (reference sequence). The trim removed 7 bases at V and 5 bases at J, leaving 9 bases unmatched. The CDR3 is 14 amino acids. CDR3 sequence: CASISGGPWETQYF. CDR3 DNA: TGTGCCAGCATTTCGGGGGGGCCGTGGGAGACCCAGTACTTC.

This clone has more than one count but fewer than ten. The chain carries TRBV10-2 and TRBJ2-3; 8 nucleotides match TRBD2. Germline V CDR1 and CDR2: WSHSY, SAAADI. Trimming took 6 bases from V and 0 from J; bases not matched to a gene: 2. This CDR3 is built from 14 residues. This CDR3 is CASSKRESTDTQYF. CDR3 bases: TGCGCCAGCAGCAAGCGGGAGAGCACAGATACGCAGTATTTT.

This chain links TRBV27 with TRBJ1-4; the D gene is possibly TRBD1 (5 bases). The V end was cut by 5 bases, the J end by 0 bases, with 10 bases between. Looked up from germline, CDR1 is MNHEY and CDR2 is SMNVEV (reference sequence). This CDR3 spans 15 amino acids. DNA for the CDR3: TGTGCCAGCAGTCTGACAGTAGCAACTAATGAAAAACTGTTTTTT. Translating gives CASSLTVATNEKLFF.

The chain links TRBV27 to TRBJ2-1, with D possibly TRBD1 on 6 matching bases. Per germline, CDR1 MNHEY and CDR2 SMNVEV (reference sequence). V dropped 4 bases and J dropped 3 bases, with 13 bases sitting between them. CDR3 length: 15 amino acids. The CDR3 is CASSWQGYFYNEQFF. CDR3 sequence (DNA): TGTGCCAGCAGTTGGCAGGGGTATTTCTACAATGAGCAGTTCTTC.

CDR3 coding DNA: TGCGCCAGCAGCCAAGATGGGTACTTCCAAGAGACCCAGTACTTC. Its translation: CASSQDGYFQETQYF. The chain links TRBV4-1 to TRBJ2-5; no reliable D call. The V end was cut by 0 bases, the J end by 1 base, with 9 bases between. The CDR3 length is 15 residues. Germline lookup yields CDR1 MGHRA and CDR2 YSYEKL.

The chain has TRBV27 and TRBJ2-3, with D uncertain. Germline-derived CDR1 and CDR2 are MNHEY and SMNVEV (reference sequence). The CDR3 loop spans 15 amino acids. V was pared by 4 bases and J by 1 base, with 12 bases between. The CDR3 sequence: CASSSPWGGTDTQYF. CDR3 coding DNA: TGTGCCAGCAGTTCGCCTTGGGGTGGCACAGATACGCAGTATTTT.

This chain links TRBV12-5 with TRBJ1-1; maybe TRBD1 (6 bases). This CDR3 is 12 amino acids long. Trimming took off 9 bases at V and 4 bases at J, with 12 bases between the two ends. The germline CDR1 and CDR2 sequences are LGHNT and FRNRAP. The CDR3 bases are TGTGCTAGCGCCCCAGGGGTCACTGAAGCTTTCTTT. Its translation is CASAPGVTEAFF.

CDR3 loop: CAITTTGSYEQYF. The CDR3 bases are TGTGCCATCACCACGACCGGCTCCTACGAGCAGTACTTC. This chain connects TRBV10-3 to TRBJ2-7; D remains ambiguous. Trimming cost V 7 bases and J 0 bases, with 10 bases left between them. The CDR3 spans 13 residues. Germline V gives CDR1 ENHRY, CDR2 SYGVKD.

This clone was observed at least ten times. This chain uses TRBV2 with TRBJ1-3; D is possibly TRBD1 (5 bases). This CDR3 spans 14 amino acids. V dropped 4 bases and J dropped 2 bases, with 9 bases sitting between them. Germline CDR1 SNHLY, CDR2 FYNNEI. The CDR3 region has the DNA TGTGCCAGCAGTGGGGGACGGACTGGAAACACCATATATTTT. Translated, it gives CASSGGRTGNTIYF.

V gene TRBV7-9 combines with J gene TRBJ2-7; no firm D call. Between the trimmed V and J ends, which lost 3 bases and 4 bases, there was a span of 16 bases. The CDR3 covers 15 residues. Germline-derived CDR1 and CDR2 are SEHNR and FQNEAQ (reference sequence). The CDR3: CASSFSDPPPYEQYF. The CDR3 nucleotides are TGTGCCAGCAGCTTCTCGGATCCTCCCCCTTACGAGCAGTACTTC.